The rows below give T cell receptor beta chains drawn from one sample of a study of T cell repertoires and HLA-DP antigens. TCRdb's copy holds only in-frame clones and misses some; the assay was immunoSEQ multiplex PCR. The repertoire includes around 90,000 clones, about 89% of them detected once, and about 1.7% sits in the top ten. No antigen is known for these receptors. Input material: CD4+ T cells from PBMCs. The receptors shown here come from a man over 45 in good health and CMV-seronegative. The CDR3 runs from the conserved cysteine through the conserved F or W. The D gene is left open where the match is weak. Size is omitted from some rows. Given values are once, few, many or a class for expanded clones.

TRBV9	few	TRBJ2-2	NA	CASSVANTNTGELFF	TGTGCCAGCAGCGTAGCCAATACGAACACCGGGGAGCTGTTTTTT
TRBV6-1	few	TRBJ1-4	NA	CASKLGQPNEKLFF	TGTGCCAGCAAACTAGGACAGCCGAATGAAAAACTGTTTTTT
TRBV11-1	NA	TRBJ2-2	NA	CASSKTVTGELFF	TGTGCCAGCAGCAAGACAGTCACCGGGGAGCTGTTTTTT
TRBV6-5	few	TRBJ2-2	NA	CASSGGGNTGELFF	TGTGCCAGCAGTGGGGGAGGGAACACCGGGGAGCTGTTTTTT
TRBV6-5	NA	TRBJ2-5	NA	CASRGISSEETQYF	TGTGCCAGCAGGGGAATTAGCTCGGAAGAGACCCAGTACTTC
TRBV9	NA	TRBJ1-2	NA	CASSARYGQKNYGYTF	TGTGCCAGCAGCGCACGATACGGACAGAAAAACTATGGCTACACCTTC
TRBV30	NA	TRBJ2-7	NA	CAWSVRATPSYEQYF	TGTGCCTGGAGTGTAAGGGCGACCCCCTCCTACGAGCAGTACTTC
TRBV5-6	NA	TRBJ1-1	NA	CASSLVGASGTEAFF	TGTGCCAGCAGCTTGGTTGGGGCCTCGGGCACTGAAGCTTTCTTT
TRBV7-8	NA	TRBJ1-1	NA	CASRLVSYTEAFF	TGTGCCAGCAGATTAGTCTCTTACACTGAAGCTTTCTTT
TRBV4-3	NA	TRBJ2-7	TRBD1	CASSQDGQGSYEQYF	TGCGCCAGCAGCCAGGATGGACAGGGCTCCTACGAGCAGTACTTC
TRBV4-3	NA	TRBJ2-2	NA	CASSRQRGGPTLWGGELFF	TGCGCCAGCAGCCGCCAAAGGGGGGGACCCACGCTTTGGGGCGGGGAGCTGTTTTTT
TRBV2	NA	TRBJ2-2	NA	CASLRGRATGTGELFF	TGTGCCAGCCTACGGGGACGGGCCACCGGGACCGGGGAGCTGTTTTTT
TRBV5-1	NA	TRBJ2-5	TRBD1	CASSLGTGLQETQYF	TGCGCCAGCAGCTTGGGGACAGGGCTCCAAGAGACCCAGTACTTC
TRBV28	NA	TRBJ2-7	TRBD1	CASSQPGQGTHEQYF	TGTGCCAGCAGTCAGCCGGGACAGGGGACCCACGAGCAGTACTTC
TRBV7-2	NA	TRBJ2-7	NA	CASSLGGVQYF	TGTGCCAGCAGTCTAGGCGGGGTTCAGTACTTC
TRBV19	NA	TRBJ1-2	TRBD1	CASSIDTNPGGANYGYTF	TGTGCCAGTAGTATAGATACCAATCCAGGGGGAGCTAACTATGGCTACACCTTC
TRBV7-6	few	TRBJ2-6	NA	CASSLSPTGRANVLTF	TGTGCCAGCAGCCTTTCACCCACTGGGAGGGCCAACGTCCTGACTTTC
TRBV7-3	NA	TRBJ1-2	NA	CASSAPGVYGYTF	TGTGCCAGCAGCGCCCCGGGGGTCTATGGCTACACCTTC
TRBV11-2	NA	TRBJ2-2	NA	CASSSLTGRTGELFF	TGTGCCAGCAGCTCCCTGACAGGCCGGACCGGGGAGCTGTTTTTT
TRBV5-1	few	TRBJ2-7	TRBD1	CASSLIPGGSYEQYF	TGCGCCAGCAGCTTGATACCAGGGGGCTCCTACGAGCAGTACTTC
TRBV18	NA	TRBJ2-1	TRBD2	CASSLGTSGSNEQFF	TGTGCCAGCTCACTGGGGACTAGCGGGAGCAATGAGCAGTTCTTC
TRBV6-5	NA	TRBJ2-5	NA	CASSYGQIQETQYF	TGTGCCAGCAGTTATGGGCAAATCCAAGAGACCCAGTACTTC
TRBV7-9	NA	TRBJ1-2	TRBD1	CASSRTGTGLGSYGYTF	TGTGCCAGCAGCCGCACCGGGACAGGGCTTGGAAGCTATGGCTACACCTTC
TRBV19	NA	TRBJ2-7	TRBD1	CASTVTGGGEQYF	TGTGCCAGTACCGTGACAGGGGGGGGCGAGCAGTACTTC
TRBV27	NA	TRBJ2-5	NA	CASIPPSETKETQYF	TGTGCCAGCATACCCCCCTCAGAGACAAAAGAGACCCAGTACTTC
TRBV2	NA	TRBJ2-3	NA	CASRQDSHTQYF	TGTGCCAGCAGGCAGGACAGCCATACGCAGTATTTT
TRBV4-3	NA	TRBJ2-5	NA	CASSQSRAPGTQYF	TGCGCCAGCAGCCAATCTAGGGCCCCGGGGACCCAGTACTTC
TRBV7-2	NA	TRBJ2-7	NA	CASSLFPGGLSYEQYF	TGTGCCAGCAGCTTATTCCCCGGGGGACTCTCCTACGAGCAGTACTTC
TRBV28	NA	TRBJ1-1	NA	CASSREQRVTEAFF	TGTGCCAGCAGCCGGGAACAGCGAGTCACTGAAGCTTTCTTT
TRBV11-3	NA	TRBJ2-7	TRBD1	CASSRGSMTGEQYF	TGTGCCAGCAGCCGCGGTTCCATGACAGGGGAACAGTACTTC
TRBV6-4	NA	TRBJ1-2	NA	CASRGRWNTF	TGTGCCAGCAGGGGGCGTTGGAACACCTTC
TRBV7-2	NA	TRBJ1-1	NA	CASSLRQVNTEAFF	TGTGCCAGCAGCTTACGGCAGGTGAACACTGAAGCTTTCTTT
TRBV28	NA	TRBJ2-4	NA	CAATPGKNIQYF	TGTGCCGCTACACCAGGAAAAAACATTCAGTACTTC
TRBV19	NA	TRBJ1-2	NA	CASSIEALGNGYTF	TGTGCCAGTAGTATAGAAGCCCTGGGGAATGGCTACACCTTC
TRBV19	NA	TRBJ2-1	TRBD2	CASSIGLDKRDEQFF	TGTGCCAGTAGTATCGGACTAGACAAACGAGATGAGCAGTTCTTC
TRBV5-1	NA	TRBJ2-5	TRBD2	CASSPASGSGETQYF	TGCGCCAGCAGCCCGGCTAGCGGGAGCGGGGAGACCCAGTACTTC
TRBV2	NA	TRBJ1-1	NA	CASSEYVRENTEAFF	TGTGCCAGCAGTGAATACGTCAGGGAGAACACTGAAGCTTTCTTT
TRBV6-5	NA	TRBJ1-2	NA	CASSSGTVPATF	TGTGCCAGCAGCTCCGGGACGGTCCCCGCCACCTTC
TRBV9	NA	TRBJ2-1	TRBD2	CASSVALAGVAGNEQFF	TGTGCCAGCAGCGTAGCCCTAGCGGGAGTTGCGGGGAATGAGCAGTTCTTC
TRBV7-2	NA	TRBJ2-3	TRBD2	CASSLAPSGGTDTQYF	TGTGCCAGCAGCTTAGCGCCTAGCGGCGGCACAGATACGCAGTATTTT
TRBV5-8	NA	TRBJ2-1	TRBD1	CASSQSGQTYNEQFF	TGTGCCAGCAGCCAATCGGGACAGACCTACAATGAGCAGTTCTTC
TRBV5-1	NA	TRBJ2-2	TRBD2	CASSSGLAGGAGELFF	TGCGCCAGCAGCTCGGGACTAGCGGGAGGGGCCGGGGAGCTGTTTTTT
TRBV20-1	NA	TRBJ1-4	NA	CSARDLEKLFF	TGCAGTGCTAGAGACCTTGAAAAACTGTTTTTT
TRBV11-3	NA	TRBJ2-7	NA	CASSLDRREQYF	TGTGCCAGCAGCTTAGATCGGCGCGAGCAGTACTTC
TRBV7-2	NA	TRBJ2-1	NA	CASSLDLGSEQFF	TGTGCCAGCAGCTTAGATCTGGGGAGCGAGCAGTTCTTC
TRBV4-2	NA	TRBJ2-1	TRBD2	CASSQNLAGVYNEQFF	TGTGCCAGCAGCCAAAACCTAGCGGGGGTATACAATGAGCAGTTCTTC
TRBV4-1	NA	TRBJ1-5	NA	CASREQGKGNQPQHF	TGCGCCAGCAGGGAACAGGGAAAGGGCAATCAGCCCCAGCATTTT
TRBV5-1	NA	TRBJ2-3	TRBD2	CASSLEGSGVGDTQYF	TGCGCCAGCAGCTTGGAAGGTAGCGGGGTGGGAGATACGCAGTATTTT
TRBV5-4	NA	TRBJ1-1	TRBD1	CATGEGMNTEAFF	TGTGCTACAGGGGAGGGCATGAACACTGAAGCTTTCTTT
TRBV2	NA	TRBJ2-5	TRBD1	CASGGQGVRETQYF	TGTGCCAGCGGGGGACAGGGGGTAAGGGAGACCCAGTACTTC
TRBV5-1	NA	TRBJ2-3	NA	CASSWQHTDTQYF	TGCGCCAGCAGCTGGCAGCACACAGATACGCAGTATTTT
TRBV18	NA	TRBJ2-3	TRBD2	CASSLRRTSGGNTDTQYF	TGTGCCAGCTCACTCCGTAGGACTAGCGGGGGGAACACAGATACGCAGTATTTT